The sequence of this T cell receptor (beta chain) was determined in a study of cytomegalovirus exposure and HLA in healthy donors. Overall study findings and caveats: Judged likely to be a sequencing artifact was a cluster of highly shared sequence variants.

It was with 60 Vbeta and 13 Jbeta primers that the PCR ran. The data were produced by immunoSEQ multiplex PCR, yet TCRdb's version contains in-frame clones alone and is incomplete. The table lists about 150,000 clones, nearly 80% of them singletons. Remarks on this clone: Its antigen is undetermined.

Between the trimmed V and J ends, which lost 3 bases and 0 bases, there was a span of 14 bases. Germline values: CDR1 KGHSH, CDR2 LQKENI. The CDR3 is 16 amino acids. Sequenced sample: PBMCs. This chain links TRBV18 with TRBJ1-1; D not certain. The TCR was taken from a woman aged 40 to 49 in good health and CMV-seronegative. The CDR3 DNA follows: TGTGCCAGCTCACCTCTTGGGAGCAGCATGAACACTGAAGCTTTCTTT. Translation gives CASSPLGSSMNTEAFF. The variable domain in full, completed from reference TRBV18 and TRBJ1-1, reads NAGVMQNPRHLVRRRGQEARLRCSPMKGHSHVYWYRQLPEEGLKFMVYLQKENIIDESGMPKERFSAEFPKEGPSILRIQQVVRGDSAAYFCASSPLGSSMNTEAFFGQGTRLTVV.